This T cell receptor (beta chain) was sequenced during a study of T cell changes during pregnancy in multiple sclerosis. The method was immunoSEQ multiplex PCR; TCRdb's version includes in-frame clones alone and lacks a portion of them. The sample has around 80,000 clones, 90% to 95% seen once. The germline V gene has CDR1 SGHRS and CDR2 YFSETQ. Trimming at V came to 0 bases and at J to 0 bases, leaving 5 bases not matched to a gene. This CDR3 is 18 amino acids long. This receptor was taken from a female donor with multiple sclerosis, enrolled in a pregnancy study. V and J are TRBV5-1 and TRBJ2-2; TRBD2 agrees at 10 bases. The sample consisted of peripheral blood, taken before pregnancy. The CDR3 is CASSLGPSGSANTGELFF. CDR3 bases: TGCGCCAGCAGCTTGGGTCCTAGCGGGAGCGCGAACACCGGGGAGCTGTTTTTT.